The 6 T cell receptor beta chains below all came from one sample that was sequenced in a study of CD8+CD57+ T cells in acquired aplastic anemia. Using genomic DNA as the template, TCR beta VDJ and CDR3 profiling was carried out. TCRdb reprocessed the reads via MiXCR and lists one record per CDR3 protein. The table has about 420,000 distinct CDR3 sequences, about two thirds seen once. Sequenced input: sorted CD4+, CD8+, or CD8+CD57+ T cells (not recorded which) from PBMCs. The receptors stem from a human donor in good health, serving as a control.

The V gene is TRBV7-2, the J gene TRBJ2-3; D is perhaps TRBD1 (5 bases). The CDR3 contains 15 residues. Trimming removed 2 bases from V and 2 bases from J, with 11 bases in between. Germline values: CDR1 SGHTA, CDR2 FQGNSA. CDR3: CASSLPGHPTDTQYF. Here the CDR3 DNA reads TGTGCCAGCAGCTTACCCGGACACCCCACAGATACGCAGTATTTT.

The genes are TRBV7-2 and TRBJ1-5, with D hard to call. The CDR3 sequence is 14 residues long. The V gene's germline CDR1 is SGHTA and CDR2 FQGNSA. V lost 6 bases, J lost 5 bases, and 14 bases lay in between. The CDR3 DNA is TGTGCCAGCAGTCCCTCGTGGGGATATCAGCCCCAGCATTTT. It yields the protein CASSPSWGYQPQHF.

The chain links TRBV7-9 to TRBJ1-1, with D perhaps TRBD1 (5 bases). This CDR3 region has 12 residues. Germline values: CDR1 SEHNR, CDR2 FQNEAQ (reference sequence). Between the trimmed V and J ends, which lost 5 bases and 7 bases, there was a span of 11 bases. CDR3 coding DNA: TGTGCCAGCAGCCATGCGACAGATGAAGCTTTCTTT. It yields the protein CASSHATDEAFF.

This clonotype was recorded a few times. The CDR3 loop is CASSDRAGFTLNSPLHF. CDR3 DNA sequence: TGTGCCAGCAGTGACCGGGCAGGGTTCACCCTTAATTCACCCCTCCACTTT. The V and J genes are TRBV25-1 and TRBJ1-6; weak D call: TRBD1 (5 bases). V was pared by 3 bases and J by 6 bases, with 18 bases between. Looked up from germline, CDR1 is MGHDK and CDR2 is SYGVNS. The CDR3 contains 17 residues.

The chain combines TRBV20-1 with TRBJ1-2; D uncertain. The CDR3 covers 13 residues. The V gene lost 5 bases and the J gene lost 9 bases, with 19 bases spanning the gap. CDR1 and CDR2 from the germline V gene are DFQATT and SNEGSKA (reference sequence). This CDR3 reads CSALVRNYGCYTF. As DNA, the CDR3 is TGCAGTGCTTTGGTCAGGAACTATGGCTGCTACACCTTC.

A word on this clonotype: The conserved phenylalanine or tryptophan normally closing the CDR3 is absent here, so this likely arose from a read error. This rearrangement joins TRBV10-3 to TRBJ2-1; the D is unclear. This CDR3 is built from 12 residues. CDR1 and CDR2 from the germline V gene are ENHRY and SYGVKD. Between the trimmed V and J ends, which lost 4 bases and 8 bases, there was a span of 9 bases. The CDR3 protein is CAISGNSDEQFV. DNA of the CDR3: TGTGCCATCAGTGGGAACAGTGATGAGCAGTTCGTG.